This is a list of T cell receptor beta chains from one sample in a study of blood T cell repertoires in COVID-19. Here immunoSEQ multiplex PCR was the method, and the copy in TCRdb shows in-frame clones only, minus some. The sample yields about 180,000 clones, around 83% seen once. Sequenced material: peripheral blood. These receptors came from a human donor in a cohort sampled during active COVID-19. The CDR3 runs from the conserved cysteine through the conserved F or W. Rows may omit the clone size; those that give it use once, few, many or a size class.

J gene: TRBJ2-3; clone size: -; V gene: TRBV11-3; CDR3 protein: CASSSSQRWTSGRFTDTQYF
J gene: TRBJ2-2; clone size: -; V gene: TRBV6-6; CDR3 protein: CASRAGGAYTGELFF
J gene: TRBJ2-7; clone size: -; V gene: TRBV15; CDR3 protein: CATSSSRAYEQYF
J gene: TRBJ1-4; clone size: -; V gene: TRBV7-2; CDR3 protein: CASSASWQANEKLFF
J gene: TRBJ2-3; clone size: once; V gene: TRBV7-2; CDR3 protein: CASSSLAGGTYDTQYF
J gene: TRBJ1-1; clone size: -; V gene: TRBV7-2; CDR3 protein: CASSVGQGDEAFF
J gene: TRBJ1-1; clone size: -; V gene: TRBV11-3; CDR3 protein: CASSLDGQNTEAFF
J gene: TRBJ2-1; clone size: -; V gene: TRBV19; CDR3 protein: CASRLAASSYNEQFF
J gene: TRBJ2-1; clone size: -; V gene: TRBV4-3; CDR3 protein: CASSRERGGYNEQFF
J gene: TRBJ2-7; clone size: once; V gene: TRBV7-2; CDR3 protein: CATKGLLSSYEQYF
J gene: TRBJ1-1; clone size: -; V gene: TRBV5-4; CDR3 protein: CASSLIQGRAEAFF
J gene: TRBJ1-5; clone size: few; V gene: TRBV10-3; CDR3 protein: CAISESQRGVSNQPQHF
J gene: TRBJ2-5; clone size: -; V gene: TRBV10-3; CDR3 protein: CAIRPSGTGGVETQYF
J gene: TRBJ2-7; clone size: -; V gene: TRBV27; CDR3 protein: CASSANYYEQYF
J gene: TRBJ1-4; clone size: -; V gene: TRBV5-1; CDR3 protein: CASSPLIATNEKLFF
J gene: TRBJ2-7; clone size: -; V gene: TRBV6-6; CDR3 protein: CASSHPEIAGYEQYF
J gene: TRBJ2-5; clone size: -; V gene: TRBV18; CDR3 protein: CASSPRVETQYF
J gene: TRBJ1-4; clone size: -; V gene: TRBV5-6; CDR3 protein: CASSLSSTGRANEKLFF
J gene: TRBJ2-7; clone size: -; V gene: TRBV7-2; CDR3 protein: CASSTQGAYEQYF
J gene: TRBJ1-5; clone size: -; V gene: TRBV19; CDR3 protein: CASSWEISQPQHF
J gene: TRBJ1-1; clone size: -; V gene: TRBV7-6; CDR3 protein: CASSTGGAGNTEAFF
J gene: TRBJ2-7; clone size: -; V gene: TRBV11-2; CDR3 protein: CASSLVTGTVAYEQYF
J gene: TRBJ1-3; clone size: -; V gene: TRBV19; CDR3 protein: CASRWSSWDSSSGNTIYF
J gene: TRBJ2-1; clone size: -; V gene: TRBV21-1; CDR3 protein: CARAGATYNEQFF
J gene: TRBJ2-5; clone size: -; V gene: TRBV12-3/TRBV12-4; CDR3 protein: CASSPPVQETQYF
J gene: TRBJ2-5; clone size: -; V gene: TRBV19; CDR3 protein: CASSRDRDETQYF
J gene: TRBJ2-7; clone size: -; V gene: TRBV27; CDR3 protein: CASSPGQGTYEQYF
J gene: TRBJ2-3; clone size: -; V gene: TRBV27; CDR3 protein: CASGWDRLGLYF
J gene: TRBJ2-1; clone size: -; V gene: TRBV5-1; CDR3 protein: CASSLAGPHLPGLAGVSPYNEQFF
J gene: TRBJ1-1; clone size: few; V gene: TRBV4-2; CDR3 protein: CASSPFRGNTEAFF
J gene: TRBJ1-1; clone size: -; V gene: TRBV7-9; CDR3 protein: CASSSPSRTGAGNTEAFF